Shown below are 17 T cell receptor beta chains from a single sample sequenced in a study of T cells after yellow fever vaccination. One entry per CDR3 protein, called by TCRdb with MiXCR from the 5' RACE reads. Of some 350,000 distinct CDR3 sequences listed, about 4% are singletons. The sequenced sample was PBMCs, obtained 5 days after the yellow fever booster vaccination. The receptor source for this set is a man aged 18 to 30 who received the YFV17D yellow fever vaccine.

The chain employs TRBV6-1 and TRBJ1-5; D uncertain. The V and J ends lost 0 bases and 9 bases respectively, with 6 bases between them. The CDR3 loop spans 12 amino acids. Germline V gives CDR1 MNHNS, CDR2 SASEGT. CDR3 residues: CASSEARGPQHF. The CDR3 DNA reads as TGTGCCAGCAGTGAAGCTCGCGGGCCCCAGCATTTT.

Comment on this clonotype: A read error may be the cause here, since a much bigger clone is one base away. V is TRBV9 and J is TRBJ2-3; no definite D call. The length of the CDR3 is 13 residues. The germline CDR1 and CDR2 sequences are SGDLS and YYNGEE. CDR3 sequence: CASSVAPADTKYF. CDR3 nucleotide sequence: TGTGCCAGCAGCGTAGCGCCCGCAGATACGAAGTATTTT.

This clonotype turned up a few times. The V gene is TRBV7-2, the J gene TRBJ1-5; D might be TRBD1 (5 bases). Trimming removed 1 base at V and 4 bases at J, with 11 bases between. The CDR3 length is 15 residues. CDR1 and CDR2 from the germline V gene are SGHTA and FQGNSA. CDR3 region: CASSLVGRENQPQHF. CDR3 bases: TGTGCCAGCAGCTTAGTTGGCAGGGAGAATCAGCCCCAGCATTTT.

The genes are TRBV18 and TRBJ2-5; 8 nucleotides align to TRBD2. CDR1 and CDR2 (germline): KGHSH, LQKENI. J lost 2 bases, V lost 6 bases, and 11 bases had no gene match. The CDR3 spans 16 residues. The CDR3, as DNA: TGTGCCAGCTCCATCACCGGTACGGGGGGGCAAGAGACCCAGTACTTC. Translation: CASSITGTGGQETQYF.

The rearrangement links TRBV27 to TRBJ2-1; 8 bases match TRBD2. The CDR3 is 18 amino acids. Germline V gene lookup returns CDR1 MNHEY and CDR2 SMNVEV (reference sequence). Losses at the gene ends were 0 bases for V and 3 bases for J; bases not matched to a gene: 10. This chain's CDR3 is CASSLSIVGRGDYNEQFF. In nucleotides, the CDR3 is TGTGCCAGCAGTTTATCTATCGTTGGGCGGGGGGACTACAATGAGCAGTTCTTC.

J is TRBJ2-4 and V is TRBV30; 8 bases map to TRBD1. CDR3 length: 17 residues. Germline CDR1 GTSNPN, CDR2 SVGIG (reference sequence). J lost 0 bases, V lost 0 bases, and 7 bases had no gene match. In DNA form, the CDR3 reads TGTGCCTGGAGTGTAAAACAGGGGGTTCTAGCCAAAAACATTCAGTACTTC. Encoded protein: CAWSVKQGVLAKNIQYF.

This rearrangement joins TRBV6-2 or TRBV6-3 to TRBJ2-3, with a weak D call TRBD1 (5 bases). CDR1 and CDR2 (germline): MNHEY, SVGEGT. This CDR3 region has 12 residues. The ends were cut back, 8 bases at V and 6 bases at J, with 12 bases in the middle. The DNA for the CDR3 is TGTGCCAGCCGCCCGGCAGGGGATACGCAGTATTTT. This encodes CASRPAGDTQYF.

This clonotype was seen ten or more times. The rearrangement links TRBV27 to TRBJ2-7; the D gene is possibly TRBD1 (5 bases). V lost 0 bases and J lost 4, with 10 bases in between. CDR1 is MNHEY and CDR2 is SMNVEV in the germline V gene (reference sequence). The CDR3 has 14 amino acids. The DNA for the CDR3 is TGTGCCAGCAGTTTATCGGCCCCAGGGTACGAGCAGTACGTC. Translated: CASSLSAPGYEQYV.

This clonotype was seen ten or more times. The chain couples TRBV19 to TRBJ2-1, with 12 bases that match TRBD2. After removal of 3 bases from V and 4 bases from J, the junction contained 7 bases not matched to a gene. Germline CDR1 LNHDA, CDR2 SQIVND (reference sequence). The CDR3 has 17 amino acids. CDR3 sequence: CASSMTSGGRSYNEQFF. DNA of the CDR3: TGTGCCAGTAGTATGACTAGCGGGGGCCGATCATACAATGAGCAGTTCTTC.

This sequence joins TRBV6-1 and TRBJ2-5; 11 bases map to TRBD1. The CDR3 has 17 residues. Germline V lookup: CDR1 MNHNS, CDR2 SASEGT. Trimming at V came to 6 bases and at J to 5 bases, leaving 14 bases not matched to a gene. The CDR3 coding sequence is TGTGCCAGCAGCCCCCAGGGGGGACAGGGGGGGTGGGAGACCCAGTACTTC. Its translation: CASSPQGGQGGWETQYF.

This clonotype was detected many times. The CDR3 reads CASSQETGFFDEQFF. In DNA, the CDR3 is TGCGCCAGCAGCCAAGAAACAGGGTTTTTTGATGAGCAGTTCTTC. This rearrangement joins TRBV4-1 to TRBJ2-1; the D gene is possibly TRBD1 (6 bases). The CDR3 has 15 amino acids. The V gene's germline CDR1 is MGHRA and CDR2 YSYEKL. Deletions cut 0 bases from V and 8 bases from J, with 14 bases between.

The sample holds many counts of this clonotype. V and J are TRBV4-2 and TRBJ2-5; D possibly corresponds to TRBD2 (5 bases). CDR1 is LGHNA, CDR2 YNFKEQ, per germline. The CDR3 loop spans 16 amino acids. Trimming left V 0 bases short and J 7 bases short, with 18 bases between. The CDR3 nucleotides are TGTGCCAGCAGCCAAGACAGCGCCACGGGATCAAGGACCCAGTACTTC. Translated: CASSQDSATGSRTQYF.

The CDR3 DNA reads TGTGCCACCAGCAGAGACAGGGTGGGGTCCTACGAGCAGTACGTC. Its protein is CATSRDRVGSYEQYV. The chain carries TRBV15 and TRBJ2-7; D is perhaps TRBD1 (5 bases). Looked up from germline, CDR1 is LNHNV and CDR2 is YYDKDF (reference sequence). V was shortened by 0 bases and J by 1 base, with 10 bases between the two germline ends. The CDR3 loop spans 15 amino acids.

This clonotype was counted at least ten times. The rearrangement uses TRBV29-1 and TRBJ1-2; D unresolved. This CDR3 spans 12 amino acids. Germline CDR1 is SQVTM and CDR2 is ANQGSEA. Trimming took off 3 bases at V and 2 bases at J, with 7 bases between the two ends. As DNA, the CDR3 is TGCAGCGTTGATCGGGAAAACTATGGCTACACCTTC. Encoded protein: CSVDRENYGYTF. Full variable domain (outside the CDR3, taken from reference TRBV29-1 and TRBJ1-2): SAVISQKPSRDICQRGTSLTIQCQVDSQVTMMFWYRQQPGQSLTLIATANQGSEATYESGFVIDKFPISRPNLTFSTLTVSNMSPEDSSIYLCSVDRENYGYTFGSGTRLTVV.

This clonotype was picked up a small number of times. The rearrangement joins TRBV7-2 to TRBJ2-3, with no clear D. The length of the CDR3 is 18 residues. The germline V gene encodes CDR1 SGHTA and CDR2 FQGNSA. The germline V and J ends were trimmed by 0 bases and 2 bases, with 18 bases remaining between them. CDR3 amino acids: CASSLALGNLRTTDTQYF. CDR3 in DNA: TGTGCCAGCAGCTTAGCGCTGGGTAACCTGAGAACCACAGATACGCAGTATTTT.

This chain joins TRBV2 and TRBJ1-4; weak D call: TRBD1 (6 bases). Germline CDR1 is SNHLY and CDR2 is FYNNEI. Deletions cut 8 bases from V and 5 bases from J, with 21 bases between. CDR3 length: 16 amino acids. The CDR3 region is CASQPPQGRGNEKLFF. The CDR3 nucleotides are TGTGCCAGCCAACCCCCCCAGGGCAGGGGAAATGAAAAACTGTTTTTT. The whole variable domain, filled in from reference TRBV2 and TRBJ1-4, reads EPEVTQTPSHQVTQMGQEVILRCVPISNHLYFYWYRQILGQKVEFLVSFYNNEISEKSEIFDDQFSVERPDGSNFTLKIRSTKLEDSAMYFCASQPPQGRGNEKLFFGSGTQLSVL.

The rearrangement uses TRBV19 and TRBJ2-5; D is uncertain. Trimming left V 5 bases short and J 4 bases short, with 11 bases between. Germline V gene data show CDR1 as LNHDA and CDR2 as SQIVND (reference sequence). CDR3 length equals 13 residues. The CDR3 loop reads CASSPRPGETQYF. CDR3 DNA sequence: TGTGCCAGTAGTCCTAGACCAGGAGAGACCCAGTACTTC.